This TCR beta chain was captured by sequencing in a study of identifying expanded T cells in peripheral blood. The CDR3 extends over 14 amino acids. In germline, CDR1 is LNHDA, CDR2 SQIVND (reference sequence). The ends lost 6 bases at V and 7 bases at J; junction bases unmatched: 8. No infections or other immune events were documented during collection. The table came from immunoSEQ multiplex PCR; TCRdb's copy has only in-frame clones and leaves some out. In the table there are 85,000 to 120,000 clones, 88% of which are singletons. The sequencing input was blood. The V gene is TRBV19, the J gene TRBJ2-4; 8 nucleotides agree with TRBD1. The source is a person between 18 and 75 years old in good health. Written as DNA, the CDR3 is TGTGCCAGTAGAAGCGTAACAGGGGGGAACATTCAGTACTTC. Translating it yields CASRSVTGGNIQYF.